This TCR beta chain was sequenced in a study of blood T cell repertoires in COVID-19 (dated by TCRdb to the early 2020s). Some background on the complete study: Collaborator samples came from the United States, Italy and Spain and covered acute and convalescent phases of COVID-19. HLA class I and class II types, where available, came from metadata supplied by the sample provider rather than from assay-based typing. The sample metadata nearly always contained a de-identified subject ID, COVID-19 status, age in years and sex. Deeply sampled blood TCRbeta repertoires from subjects exposed to, actively infected with, or recovered from COVID-19 were included in the dataset. Samples were obtained from the ongoing ImmuneRACE study (first 160 participants) and from about 1,300 subjects provided by 6 global collaborators. A freely available public database, intended as a resource for researchers studying the immune response to SARS-CoV-2, is where the repertoires were released. The material from the prospective study consisted of cDNA or gDNA derived from T cells, B-cell-depleted T cells, or PBMCs.

Participants in the prospective study were aged roughly 18 to 89 years, lived in 20 to 30 United States geographic areas, and enrolled through a virtual design. To assign participants to cohorts, the prospective study relied on clinical history that participants themselves reported in a screening survey and a study questionnaire. Recovered participants in ImmuneRACE Cohort 3 were defined by two consecutive negative NP/OP PCR tests, clearance by a healthcare professional, or resolution of symptoms. In the prospective study, mobile phlebotomists collected whole blood, serum and a nasopharyngeal or oropharyngeal swab from each participant. Participants in the prospective study had the option to provide additional blood draws and questionnaires over a roughly 2-month period. Blood samples from the prospective study were shipped frozen or at room temperature prior to DNA extraction. There are 19 amino acids in the CDR3, from cysteine to phenylalanine inclusive. Just CDR3 DNA is preserved here, 57 bases in frame from base 1. CDR1 KGHSH and CDR2 LQKENI are derived from the germline V gene. Trimmed from V: 10 bases; trimmed from J: 2 bases; junction bases lacking a gene match: 20.

TCRbeta CDR3 regions were amplified from genomic DNA using the immunoSEQ Assay, a bias-controlled multiplex PCR. The source study handled its data this way. The number of nucleated cells in each sample was estimated from the amplification of reference gene primers within the assay. To quantify the absolute abundance of each unique TCRbeta CDR3 rearrangement, sequence reads were collapsed and filtered. For each sample, productive Simpson clonality was calculated as the square root of Simpson's diversity index across productive rearrangements. TCRdb re-hosts the immuneACCESS table, in-frame sequences only. Its copies lack some clones; in the studies checked, an unresolved V gene accounts for under half of them, and the cause for the rest is not known. V, J and clone size derive from that table, while D and trimming were established from the DNA sequence. Here the sample has a few hundred thousand clones; roughly 77% occur a single time. The biggest ten clones account for about 9.3% of the sample.

The paper as a whole reports these results and caveats: How much clinical and demographic metadata was included differed by source and by participant, and the metadata was provided uncurated.

The sample holds one count of this clone. Its antigen has not been determined. No base quality values were provided; no much bigger clone lies one nucleotide off. The TCR comes from a man aged 35 to 55 who had recovered from COVID-19. Rearrangement joined TRBV18 to TRBJ2-6, with 7 bases in between that match TRBD1. Sequenced input: PBMCs or T cells enriched from blood (not recorded which). The DNA sequence follows: TGTGCCACCCGGGCCGTTGAGAACAGGGGCAATACTGGGGCCAACGTCCTGACTTTC. Translated, it gives CATRAVENRGNTGANVLTF.